Shown below are 25 T cell receptor beta chains from a single sample sequenced in a study of T cell responses to AZD1222 COVID-19 vaccine. TCRdb's copy holds only in-frame clones and misses some; the assay was immunoSEQ multiplex PCR. The data show 90,000 to 150,000 clones, 70% to 90% seen once. Material: peripheral blood, obtained on day 0 of AZD1222 vaccination. Every receptor here comes from an adult in good health.

This rearrangement joins TRBV28 to TRBJ1-3, with a possible D match to TRBD1 (5 bases). Trimming pared 6 bases from V and 0 bases from J, leaving 15 bases between. This CDR3 comprises 16 residues. Germline V gene sequence: CDR1 MDHEN, CDR2 SYDVKM. CDR3 DNA: TGTGCCAGCAGCTCTGGGGGTCCCCGCTCTGGAAACACCATATATTTT. Protein sequence: CASSSGGPRSGNTIYF.

The chain carries TRBV4-1 and TRBJ2-7; 10 positions agree with TRBD2. The CDR3 runs to 16 residues. Looked up from germline, CDR1 is MGHRA and CDR2 is YSYEKL. With V trimmed by 0 bases and J by 6 bases, 8 bases remained unmatched. The CDR3 sequence is CASSQDHPGLATEQYF. DNA for the CDR3: TGCGCCAGCAGCCAAGACCACCCGGGACTAGCGACCGAGCAGTACTTC.

This chain uses TRBV30 with TRBJ2-1; 11 positions match TRBD2. The germline V gene has CDR1 GTSNPN and CDR2 SVGIG (reference sequence). The CDR3 has 14 residues. Trimming took 2 bases from V and 8 from J; bases not matched to a gene: 5. In nucleotides, the CDR3 is TGTGCCTGGAGTCTAGCGGGGGGTAGGGATGAGCAGTTCTTC. It encodes CAWSLAGGRDEQFF.

The chain joins TRBV19 to TRBJ2-7, with D tentatively TRBD1 (5 bases). Germline lookup yields CDR1 LNHDA and CDR2 SQIVND (reference sequence). The CDR3 loop spans 17 amino acids. The V gene lost 4 bases and the J gene lost 4 bases, with 23 bases spanning the gap. In DNA, the CDR3 is TGTGCCAGTAGTACGAGGTTACAGGACCCTCTGCCATACGAGCAGTACTTC. This sequence encodes CASSTRLQDPLPYEQYF.

CDR3 sequence (DNA): TGTGCCAGCAGTCCCGCGGGCCAGATTAATAATGAAAAACTGTTTTTT. The encoded protein is CASSPAGQINNEKLFF. This rearrangement joins TRBV27 to TRBJ1-4; D remains unclear. The V end was cut by 5 bases, the J end by 4 bases, with 17 bases between. CDR3 length equals 16 residues. The germline CDR1 and CDR2 sequences are MNHEY and SMNVEV (reference sequence).

This clone was observed once. The chain is built from TRBV28 and TRBJ2-2; 13 nucleotides align to TRBD2. With V trimmed by 5 bases and J by 4 bases, 10 bases remained unmatched. Germline V gene sequence: CDR1 MDHEN, CDR2 SYDVKM. This CDR3 has 18 residues. The CDR3 region has the DNA TGTGCCAGCAGTGACATACTAGCGGGGGGGCTAGGCACCGGGGAGCTGTTTTTT. It codes for CASSDILAGGLGTGELFF.

This clone was seen once. The chain combines TRBV4-2 with TRBJ1-1; 8 bases fit TRBD1. CDR1 and CDR2 (germline): LGHNA, YNFKEQ. V lost 2 bases, J lost 4 bases, and 6 bases stayed unmatched. This CDR3 is built from 15 residues. The CDR3 DNA reads TGTGCCAGCAGCCAAACAGGACAGGGCGGCACTGAAGCTTTCTTT. Amino acid sequence: CASSQTGQGGTEAFF.

The chain carries TRBV7-8 and TRBJ2-7; the D is unclear. The CDR3 is 15 residues long. Germline CDR1 SGHVS, CDR2 FQNEAQ. V lost 3 bases to trimming and J lost 0 bases, with 12 bases between them. CDR3 amino acids: CASSFRQAHSYEQYF. The CDR3 region has the DNA TGTGCCAGCAGCTTTAGGCAAGCGCACTCCTACGAGCAGTACTTC.

The rearrangement links TRBV10-3 to TRBJ2-7; TRBD1 matches 10 bases. The CDR3 is made up of 15 amino acids. CDR1 ENHRY and CDR2 SYGVKD come from the germline V gene. Trimming cost V 3 bases and J 1 base; bases outside gene matches: 3. For the CDR3, the DNA is TGTGCCATCAGTGATCAGGACAGGGGGTCCTACGAGCAGTACTTC. Encoded protein: CAISDQDRGSYEQYF.

The rearrangement joins TRBV5-1 to TRBJ2-7; D is perhaps TRBD1 or TRBD2 (6 bases each). The ends were cut back, 0 bases at V and 3 bases at J, with 13 bases in the middle. Germline V lookup: CDR1 SGHRS, CDR2 YFSETQ. The CDR3 has 15 amino acids. The CDR3 region is CASSLVGGHNYEQYF. Here the CDR3 DNA reads TGCGCCAGCAGCTTGGTTGGGGGGCATAACTACGAGCAGTACTTC. The full variable domain, its missing parts supplied by reference TRBV5-1 and TRBJ2-7, is KAGVTQTPRYLIKTRGQQVTLSCSPISGHRSVSWYQQTPGQGLQFLFEYFSETQRNKGNFPGRFSGRQFSNSRSEMNVSTLELGDSALYLCASSLVGGHNYEQYFGPGTRLTVT.

The J gene is TRBJ2-5, the V gene TRBV27; 11 bases align to TRBD2. V lost 6 bases, J lost 3 bases, and 9 bases stayed unmatched. Per germline, CDR1 MNHEY and CDR2 SMNVEV (reference sequence). This CDR3 has 16 amino acids. CDR3 nucleotide sequence: TGTGCCAGCAGCGAATGGGGGACTAGCGGAAAAGAGACCCAGTACTTC. Translation gives CASSEWGTSGKETQYF.

The chain carries TRBV30 and TRBJ1-2; possible D gene TRBD1, 5 bases. CDR1 is GTSNPN, CDR2 SVGIG, per germline (reference sequence). The germline V and J ends were trimmed by 0 bases and 8 bases, with 13 bases remaining between them. This CDR3 is built from 13 residues. The CDR3 spells CAWSVGRTRGYTF. The CDR3 coding sequence is TGTGCCTGGAGTGTGGGGCGGACAAGGGGCTACACCTTC.

This clone was counted once. This chain links TRBV9 with TRBJ1-1, with 8 bases fitting TRBD1. Germline trimming cut 0 bases from V and 3 bases from J; bases unmatched to any gene: 1. Per the germline V gene, CDR1 is SGDLS and CDR2 is YYNGEE. The CDR3 has 14 amino acids. DNA of the CDR3: TGTGCCAGCAGCGTAGCAGGGGGCCACACTGAAGCTTTCTTT. Its protein is CASSVAGGHTEAFF.

This sequence joins TRBV18 and TRBJ1-2; D is ambiguous. The V gene's germline CDR1 is KGHSH and CDR2 LQKENI. The V and J ends lost 1 base and 0 bases respectively, with 12 bases between them. The CDR3 sequence is 16 residues long. The CDR3 spells CASSPQFGLANYGYTF. DNA of the CDR3: TGTGCCAGCTCACCACAATTCGGTTTAGCTAACTATGGCTACACCTTC.

The chain has TRBV19 and TRBJ2-2, with D maybe TRBD1 (6 bases). This CDR3 is 13 amino acids long. Germline V CDR1 and CDR2: LNHDA, SQIVND (reference sequence). Trimming took off 7 bases at V and 6 bases at J, with 12 bases between the two ends. The CDR3 protein is CASKLQGAGELFF. The CDR3, as DNA: TGTGCCAGTAAATTACAGGGTGCCGGGGAGCTGTTTTTT.

The gene calls are TRBV29-1 and TRBJ1-2; the match to TRBD1 covers 7 bases. V lost 7 bases to trimming and J lost 8 bases; unmatched junction nucleotides: 16. Per germline, CDR1 SQVTM and CDR2 ANQGSEA. This CDR3 has 14 residues. The CDR3 DNA is TGCAGCGCCACCTCCAGCCAGGGGGTTCGGGGCTACACCTTC. Protein product: CSATSSQGVRGYTF.

V usage is TRBV13 and J usage is TRBJ2-7, with TRBD2 matching 9 bases. Germline CDR1 and CDR2: PRHDT and FYEKMQ (reference sequence). The CDR3 sequence is 15 residues long. V lost 2 bases and J lost 4; bases outside the gene matches: 6. This chain's CDR3 is CASSLNAGGTYEQYF. In nucleotides, the CDR3 is TGTGCCAGCAGCTTAAACGCGGGAGGGACTTACGAGCAGTACTTC. Full variable domain (rest looked up from reference TRBV13 and TRBJ2-7): AAGVIQSPRHLIKEKRETATLKCYPIPRHDTVYWYQQGPGQDPQFLISFYEKMQSDKGSIPDRFSAQQFSDYHSELNMSSLELGDSALYFCASSLNAGGTYEQYFGPGTRLTVT.

The chain is built from TRBV5-4 and TRBJ2-3; a possible D gene is TRBD2 (5 bases). V was clipped by 0 bases and J by 3 bases, with 5 bases between them. CDR1 and CDR2 (germline): SGHNT, YYREEE (reference sequence). There are 13 residues in the CDR3. This CDR3 reads CASSLGGTDTQYF. The CDR3 DNA follows: TGTGCCAGCAGCTTGGGAGGGACAGATACGCAGTATTTT.

This clone was observed once. CDR3 sequence reads: CASSKSGGRDSQPQHF. The CDR3 DNA reads as TGTGCCAGCAGCAAATCTGGCGGGAGGGACAGTCAGCCCCAGCATTTT. This sequence joins TRBV21-1 and TRBJ1-5. TRBV21-1 is labeled a pseudogene. This CDR3 is 16 amino acids long.

The V call is TRBV6-5, the J call TRBJ2-1; no definite D call. V lost 0 bases and J lost 1, with 7 bases in between. Germline assignment: CDR1 MNHEY and CDR2 SVGAGI. The CDR3 covers 15 residues. CDR3: CASSYSGRSYNEQFF. CDR3 DNA: TGTGCCAGCAGTTACTCGGGAAGATCCTACAATGAGCAGTTCTTC.

The chain has TRBV7-9 and TRBJ2-7; D might be TRBD2 (5 bases). The V gene's germline CDR1 is SEHNR and CDR2 FQNEAQ (reference sequence). The V end was cut by 1 base, the J end by 2 bases, with 9 bases between. This CDR3 comprises 14 residues. Here the CDR3 reads CASSLDRGAYEQYF. In DNA, the CDR3 is TGTGCCAGCAGCTTAGATCGGGGAGCCTACGAGCAGTACTTC. Filled out from reference TRBV7-9 and TRBJ2-7, the complete variable domain reads DTGVSQNPRHKITKRGQNVTFRCDPISEHNRLYWYRQTLGQGPEFLTYFQNEAQLEKSRLLSDRFSAERPKGSFSTLEIQRTEQGDSAMYLCASSLDRGAYEQYFGPGTRLTVT.

The chain is built from TRBV29-1 and TRBJ1-2, with 8 bases lining up with TRBD1. Germline CDR1 reads SQVTM; CDR2 reads ANQGSEA. The CDR3 is made up of 14 amino acids. The trim removed 4 bases at V and 4 bases at J, leaving 8 bases unmatched. The DNA of the CDR3 is TGCAGCGTTGTTTCACAGGGGGATTCCTATGGCTACACCTTC. Translating gives CSVVSQGDSYGYTF.

The rearrangement uses TRBV19 and TRBJ2-5; D not resolved. V gave up 9 bases and J gave up 2 bases, with 22 bases separating them. The germline gives CDR1 LNHDA, CDR2 SQIVND (reference sequence). The CDR3 totals 16 residues. As DNA, the CDR3 is TGTGCCAGCCGTCAGTCACAACGGCAGGATCAAGAGACCCAGTACTTC. This encodes CASRQSQRQDQETQYF.

J is TRBJ1-2 and V is TRBV5-5; 8 bases map to TRBD1. J gave up 5 bases and V 0 bases, and 3 bases lay outside the gene matches. The CDR3 totals 14 residues. CDR1 SGHKS and CDR2 YYEKEE come from the germline V gene (reference sequence). CDR3 bases: TGTGCCAGCAGCTTGGCGGACAGGGTTTATGGCTACACCTTC. Its translation: CASSLADRVYGYTF.

V usage is TRBV7-9 and J usage is TRBJ1-1; possible D gene TRBD1, 5 bases. The V end was cut by 1 base, the J end by 7 bases, with 16 bases between. The CDR3 contains 15 residues. Per the germline V gene, CDR1 is SEHNR and CDR2 is FQNEAQ (reference sequence). In nucleotides, the CDR3 is TGTGCCAGCAGCTTAGGACGAGCCAGGGAGGGTGAAGCTTTCTTT. It yields the protein CASSLGRAREGEAFF.